Included here is one T cell receptor beta chain sequence, with context. The authors reverse transcribed about 0.5 to 1 ug RNA with random hexamers. TCRdb itself ran the immunoSEQ multiplex PCR reads through MiXCR, one entry per CDR3 protein. The table records about 150,000 distinct CDR3 sequences, about 95% of them present only once. This entry is derived from a study of CD8 T cells in Susac syndrome. From blood CD8+ and CD4+ T cells, the TCR beta chain was sequenced. CDR3 length equals 15 residues. The ends were cut back, 8 bases at V and 0 bases at J, with 14 bases in the middle. CDR1 is MNHEY, CDR2 SVGEGT, per germline.

This receptor was obtained from a human donor with Susac syndrome. The chain combines TRBV6-2 or TRBV6-3 with TRBJ2-4; D is undetermined. Sequencing input: CD4+ T cells from PBMCs. The CDR3 loop reads CASGRDELAKNIQYF. CDR3 DNA sequence: TGTGCCAGCGGACGAGACGAGCTAGCCAAAAACATTCAGTACTTC.